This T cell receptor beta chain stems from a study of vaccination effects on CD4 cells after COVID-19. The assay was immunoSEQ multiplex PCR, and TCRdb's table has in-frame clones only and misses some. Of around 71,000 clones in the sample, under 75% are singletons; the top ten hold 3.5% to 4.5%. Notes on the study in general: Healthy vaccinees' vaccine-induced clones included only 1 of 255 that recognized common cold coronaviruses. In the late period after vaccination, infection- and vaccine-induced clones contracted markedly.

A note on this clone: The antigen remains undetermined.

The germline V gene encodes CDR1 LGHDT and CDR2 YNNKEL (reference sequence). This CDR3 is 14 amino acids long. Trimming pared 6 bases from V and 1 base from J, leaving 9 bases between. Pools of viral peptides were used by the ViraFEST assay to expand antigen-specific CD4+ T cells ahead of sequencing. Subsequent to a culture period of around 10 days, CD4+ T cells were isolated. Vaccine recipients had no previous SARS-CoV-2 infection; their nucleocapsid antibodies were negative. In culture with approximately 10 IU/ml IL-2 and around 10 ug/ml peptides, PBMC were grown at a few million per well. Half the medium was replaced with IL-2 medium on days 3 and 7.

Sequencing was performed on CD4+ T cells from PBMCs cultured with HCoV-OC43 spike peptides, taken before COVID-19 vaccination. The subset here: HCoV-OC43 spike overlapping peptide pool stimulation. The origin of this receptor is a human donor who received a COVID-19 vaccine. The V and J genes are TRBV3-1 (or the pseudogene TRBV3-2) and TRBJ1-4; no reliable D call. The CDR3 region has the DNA TGTGCCAGCAGAAGAAAGGGAACTAATGAAAAACTGTTTTTT. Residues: CASRRKGTNEKLFF.